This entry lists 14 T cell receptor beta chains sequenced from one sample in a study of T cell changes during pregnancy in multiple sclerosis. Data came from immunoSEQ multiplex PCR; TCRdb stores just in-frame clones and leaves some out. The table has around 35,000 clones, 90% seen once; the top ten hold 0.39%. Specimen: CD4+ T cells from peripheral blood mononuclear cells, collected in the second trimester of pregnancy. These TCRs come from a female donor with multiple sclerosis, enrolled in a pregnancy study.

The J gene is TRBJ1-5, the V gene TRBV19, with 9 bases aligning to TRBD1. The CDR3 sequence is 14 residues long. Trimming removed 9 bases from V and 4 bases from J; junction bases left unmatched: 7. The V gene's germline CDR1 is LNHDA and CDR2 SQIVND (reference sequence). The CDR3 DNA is TGTGCCAGCGGGGGACAGGGAGGTAATCAGCCCCAGCATTTT. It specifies CASGGQGGNQPQHF. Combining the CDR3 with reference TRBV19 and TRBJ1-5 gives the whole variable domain DGGITQSPKYLFRKEGQNVTLSCEQNLNHDAMYWYRQDPGQGLRLIYYSQIVNDFQKGDIAEGYSVSREKKESFPLTVTSAQKNPTAFYLCASGGQGGNQPQHFGDGTRLSIL.

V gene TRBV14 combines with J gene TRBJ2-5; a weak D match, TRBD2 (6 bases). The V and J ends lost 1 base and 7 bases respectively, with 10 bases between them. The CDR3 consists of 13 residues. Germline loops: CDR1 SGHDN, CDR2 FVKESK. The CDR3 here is CASSQVVRGTQYF. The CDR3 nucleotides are TGTGCCAGCAGCCAAGTTGTGCGGGGGACCCAGTACTTC.

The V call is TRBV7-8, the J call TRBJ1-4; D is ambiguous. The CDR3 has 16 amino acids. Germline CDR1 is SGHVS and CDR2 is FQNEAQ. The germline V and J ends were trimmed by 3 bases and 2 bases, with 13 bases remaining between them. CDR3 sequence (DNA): TGTGCCAGCAGCTTCTCGGTAAAAAGTACTAATGAAAAACTGTTTTTT. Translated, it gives CASSFSVKSTNEKLFF.

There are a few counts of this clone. CDR3 region: CASRSAYEQYF. CDR3 DNA: TGTGCCAGCAGAAGCGCCTACGAGCAGTACTTC. This rearrangement joins TRBV6-5 to TRBJ2-7; the D is unclear. V shed 6 bases and J shed 2 bases, with 5 bases lying between them. Germline lookup yields CDR1 MNHEY and CDR2 SVGAGI. The CDR3 totals 11 residues.

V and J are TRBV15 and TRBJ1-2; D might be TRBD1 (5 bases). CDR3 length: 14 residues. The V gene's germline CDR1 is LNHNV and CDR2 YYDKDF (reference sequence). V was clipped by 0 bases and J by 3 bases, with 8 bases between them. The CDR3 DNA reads TGTGCCACCAGCAGAGATCAGACAGACTATGGCTACACCTTC. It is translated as CATSRDQTDYGYTF.

The CDR3 region is CSAKRGPEAFF. The DNA of the CDR3 is TGCAGTGCGAAGAGGGGGCCTGAAGCTTTCTTT. This sequence joins TRBV20-1 and TRBJ1-1, with TRBD1 matching 7 bases. After removal of 6 bases from V and 6 bases from J, the junction contained 4 bases not matched to a gene. Per the germline V gene, CDR1 is DFQATT and CDR2 is SNEGSKA (reference sequence). The CDR3 totals 11 residues.

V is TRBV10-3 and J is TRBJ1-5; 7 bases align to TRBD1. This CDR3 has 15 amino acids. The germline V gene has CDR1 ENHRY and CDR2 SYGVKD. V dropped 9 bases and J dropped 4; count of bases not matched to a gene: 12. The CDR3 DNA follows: TGTGCCATTCGGGGATCCGGGACAGAAAATCAGCCCCAGCATTTT. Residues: CAIRGSGTENQPQHF.

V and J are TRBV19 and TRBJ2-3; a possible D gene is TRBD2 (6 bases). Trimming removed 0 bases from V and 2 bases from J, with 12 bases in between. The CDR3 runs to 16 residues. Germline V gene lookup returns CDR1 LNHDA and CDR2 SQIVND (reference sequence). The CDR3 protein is CASSIDGTGVTDTQYF. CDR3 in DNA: TGTGCCAGTAGTATAGATGGCACGGGAGTCACAGATACGCAGTATTTT.

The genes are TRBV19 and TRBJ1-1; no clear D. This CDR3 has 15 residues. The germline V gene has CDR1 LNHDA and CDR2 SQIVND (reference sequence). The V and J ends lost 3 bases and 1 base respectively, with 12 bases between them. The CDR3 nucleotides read TGTGCCAGTAGTATCCCCCTTGTTAAGAACACTGAAGCTTTCTTT. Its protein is CASSIPLVKNTEAFF.

The CDR3 loop reads CAWQTGLGNTIYF. In nucleotides, the CDR3 is TGTGCCTGGCAGACAGGTCTGGGAAACACCATATATTTT. J is TRBJ1-3 and V is TRBV30; possibly TRBD1 for D (6 bases). The CDR3 consists of 13 residues. The V end was cut by 5 bases, the J end by 4 bases, with 12 bases between. In germline, CDR1 is GTSNPN, CDR2 SVGIG (reference sequence).

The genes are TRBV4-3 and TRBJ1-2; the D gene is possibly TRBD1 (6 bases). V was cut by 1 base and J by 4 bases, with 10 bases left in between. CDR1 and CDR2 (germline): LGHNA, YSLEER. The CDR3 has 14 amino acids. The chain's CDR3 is CASSQGTVGYGYTF. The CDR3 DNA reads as TGCGCCAGCAGCCAAGGGACAGTGGGCTATGGCTACACCTTC.

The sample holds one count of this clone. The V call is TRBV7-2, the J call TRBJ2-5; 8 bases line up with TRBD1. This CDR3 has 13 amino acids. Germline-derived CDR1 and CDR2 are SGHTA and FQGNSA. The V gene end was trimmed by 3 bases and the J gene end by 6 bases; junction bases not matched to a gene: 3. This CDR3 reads CASSLDRVKTQYF. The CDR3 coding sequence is TGTGCCAGCAGCTTGGACAGGGTAAAGACCCAGTACTTC. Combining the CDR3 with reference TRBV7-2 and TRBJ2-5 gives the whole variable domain GAGVSQSPSNKVTEKGKDVELRCDPISGHTALYWYRQSLGQGLEFLIYFQGNSAPDKSGLPSDRFSAERTGGSVSTLTIQRTQQEDSAVYLCASSLDRVKTQYFGPGTRLLVL.

The CDR3, as DNA: TGTGCCAGCAGCTTGTCGGGAAACTCCTACAATGAGCAGTTCTTC. It translates to CASSLSGNSYNEQFF. The chain uses TRBV5-8 and TRBJ2-1, with D perhaps matching TRBD2 (5 bases). Trimming cost V 1 base and J 0 bases, with 8 bases left between them. Germline-derived CDR1 and CDR2 are SGHTS and YDEGEE. The CDR3 contains 15 residues.

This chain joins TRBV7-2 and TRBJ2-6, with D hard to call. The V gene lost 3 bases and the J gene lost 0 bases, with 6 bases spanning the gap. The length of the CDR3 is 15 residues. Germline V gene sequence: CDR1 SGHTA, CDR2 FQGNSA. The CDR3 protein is CASSFASSGANVLTF. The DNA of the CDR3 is TGTGCCAGCAGCTTTGCTAGCTCTGGGGCCAACGTCCTGACTTTC.